This entry concerns a single T cell receptor beta chain. The antigen is unknown. The germline gives CDR1 SGHRS, CDR2 YFSETQ. This CDR3 contains 16 residues. Trimming took 4 bases from V and 2 from J; bases not matched to a gene: 7. TCRalpha and TCRbeta libraries used 5'RACE with constant-segment primers and UMIs. TCRdb processed the 5' RACE reads anew with MiXCR; each CDR3 protein has one entry. The sample holds over 500,000 distinct CDR3 sequences; around 15% are singletons and the top ten take approximately 8.1%. This record belongs to a study of T-cell memory formation after mild COVID-19. General study results and limits: Among contracting clones, CD4+ were mainly CM/EM and CD8+ enriched in EMRA. Day 15 to 85 contracting clones showed balanced CD4/CD8; day 15 to 37 expanders favored CD4+.

Sequencing input: PBMCs or a T cell subset sorted from them (not recorded which). This TCR derives from an adult woman who had mild COVID-19 (a few samples of this study predate the infection). Cell type and time point are not known. The V and J genes are TRBV5-1 and TRBJ2-5, with TRBD2 identical over 11 bases. The CDR3 loop reads CASSPDTSGGQETQYF. CDR3 sequence (DNA): TGCGCCAGCAGCCCCGATACTAGCGGGGGTCAAGAGACCCAGTACTTC.